This entry is about one T cell receptor (beta chain). This sample was taken from a study of technical replicates of blood from a handful of donors. There are 16 residues in the CDR3. Germline V gene lookup returns CDR1 LNHDA and CDR2 SQIVND (reference sequence). The J segment lost 4 bases and the V segment lost 6 bases, leaving 13 bases of the junction unmatched. Sequenced by immunoSEQ multiplex PCR; TCRdb stores in-frame clones only, minus some. The sample has around 70,000 clones, 95% seen once. The V and J genes are TRBV19 and TRBJ2-7; TRBD1 aligns across 9 bases. Material: T cells isolated from PBMCs. The receptor was derived from a human donor in good health. DNA of the CDR3: TGTGCCAGTAGGCCGGCCGGACAGGGGTTTGAATACGAGCAGTACTTC. Its protein product is CASRPAGQGFEYEQYF.